This TCR beta chain is from a study of cytomegalovirus exposure and HLA in healthy donors. Overall study: A prior study identified 110 million or so unique TCR beta sequences from some 200 million T cells. Membership in the Caucasian-associated ancestry cluster was found for 81% of almost 400 genotyped donors. General study findings and limits: As was reported, the classifier diagnosed cytomegalovirus status with high specificity and sensitivity.

Everyone who donated was a healthy bone marrow donor. CDR1 is MDHEN and CDR2 is SYDVKM in the germline V gene. The V end was cut by 8 bases, the J end by 9 bases, with 19 bases between. The CDR3 loop spans 14 amino acids. PCR used 60 Vbeta primers and 13 Jbeta primers. Generated by immunoSEQ multiplex PCR, the TCRdb table keeps only in-frame clones and is missing some. Here the sample spans 200,000 to 250,000 clones, less than 80% being singletons. About this clone itself: The antigen is not known.

The sample comprised PBMCs. The source is a girl aged 2-10 years in good health and CMV-seronegative. This chain uses TRBV28 with TRBJ1-4; maybe TRBD1 (6 bases). The CDR3, as DNA: TGTGCCAGCGGAATACAGGGAAGGCAAAAAAAACTGTTTTTT. Translating gives CASGIQGRQKKLFF.